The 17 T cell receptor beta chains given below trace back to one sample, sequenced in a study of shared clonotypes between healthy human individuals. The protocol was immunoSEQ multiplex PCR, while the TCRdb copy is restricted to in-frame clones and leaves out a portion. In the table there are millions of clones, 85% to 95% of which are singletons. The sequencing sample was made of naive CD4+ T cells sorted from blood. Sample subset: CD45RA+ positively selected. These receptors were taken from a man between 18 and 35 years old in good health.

DNA of the CDR3: TGTGCCAGCAGTGACTCACTAGTAGATACGCAGTATTTT. Its translation is CASSDSLVDTQYF. The rearrangement links TRBV25-1 to TRBJ2-3; a possible D gene is TRBD2 (5 bases). V shed 3 bases and J shed 5 bases, with 9 bases lying between them. Germline loops: CDR1 MGHDK, CDR2 SYGVNS. CDR3 length: 13 residues.

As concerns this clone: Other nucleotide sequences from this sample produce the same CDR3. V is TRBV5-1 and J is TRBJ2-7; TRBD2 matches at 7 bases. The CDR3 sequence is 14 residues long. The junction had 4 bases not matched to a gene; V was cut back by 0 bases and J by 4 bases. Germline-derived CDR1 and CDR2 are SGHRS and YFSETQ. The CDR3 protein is CASSLDPGGYEQYF. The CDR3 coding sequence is TGCGCCAGCAGCTTGGACCCGGGGGGTTACGAGCAGTACTTC.

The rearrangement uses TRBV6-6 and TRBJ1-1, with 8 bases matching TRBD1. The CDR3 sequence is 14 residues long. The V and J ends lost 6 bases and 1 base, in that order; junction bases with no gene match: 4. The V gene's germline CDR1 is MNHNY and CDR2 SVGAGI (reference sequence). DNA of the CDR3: TGTGCCAGCAGCCCGACAGGGGCGAACACTGAAGCTTTCTTT. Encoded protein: CASSPTGANTEAFF.

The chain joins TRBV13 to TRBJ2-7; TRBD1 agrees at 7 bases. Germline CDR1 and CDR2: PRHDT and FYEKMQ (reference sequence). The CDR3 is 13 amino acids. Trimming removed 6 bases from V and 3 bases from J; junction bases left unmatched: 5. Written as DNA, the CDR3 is TGTGCCAGCAGGCACAGGGGTAGCTACGAGCAGTACTTC. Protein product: CASRHRGSYEQYF. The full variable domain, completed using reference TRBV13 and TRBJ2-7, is AAGVIQSPRHLIKEKRETATLKCYPIPRHDTVYWYQQGPGQDPQFLISFYEKMQSDKGSIPDRFSAQQFSDYHSELNMSSLELGDSALYFCASRHRGSYEQYFGPGTRLTVT.

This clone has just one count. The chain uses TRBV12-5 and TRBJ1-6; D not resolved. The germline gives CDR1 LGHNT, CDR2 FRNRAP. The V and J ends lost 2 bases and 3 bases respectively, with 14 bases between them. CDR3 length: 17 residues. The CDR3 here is CASGLLTGIGYNSPLHF. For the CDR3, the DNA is TGTGCTAGTGGTTTGCTCACTGGAATCGGCTATAATTCACCCCTCCACTTT.

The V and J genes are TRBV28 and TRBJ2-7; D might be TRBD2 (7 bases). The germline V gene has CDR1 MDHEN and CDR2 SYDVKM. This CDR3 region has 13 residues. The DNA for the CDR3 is TGTGCTAGCCGGGGGGCAGCCTCCTACGAGCAGTACTTC. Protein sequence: CASRGAASYEQYF.

The CDR3 sequence is CASSIRALNQPQHF. CDR3 nucleotides: TGTGCCAGCAGCATCAGGGCCCTCAATCAGCCCCAGCATTTT. The chain employs TRBV5-8 and TRBJ1-5; D perhaps matches TRBD1 (5 bases). The V end lost 4 bases, the J end lost 3 bases, and 11 bases lay between the germline ends. The CDR3 is 14 amino acids. CDR1 is SGHTS, CDR2 YDEGEE, per germline. Filled out from reference TRBV5-8 and TRBJ1-5, the complete variable domain reads EAGVTQSPTHLIKTRGQQATLRCSPISGHTSVYWYQQALGLGLQFLLWYDEGEERNRGNFPPRFSGRQFPNYSSELNVNALELEDSALYLCASSIRALNQPQHFGDGTRLSIL.

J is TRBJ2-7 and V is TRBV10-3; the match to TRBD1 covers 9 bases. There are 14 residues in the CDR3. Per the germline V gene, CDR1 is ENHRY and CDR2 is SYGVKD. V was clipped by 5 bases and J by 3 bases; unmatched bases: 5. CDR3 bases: TGTGCCATCAGTCCCGGGACAGGGAACTACGAGCAGTACTTC. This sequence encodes CAISPGTGNYEQYF.

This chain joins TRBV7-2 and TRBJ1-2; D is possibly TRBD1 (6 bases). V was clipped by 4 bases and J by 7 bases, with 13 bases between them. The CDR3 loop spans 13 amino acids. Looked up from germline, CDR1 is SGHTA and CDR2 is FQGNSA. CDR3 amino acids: CASSSTGFPGYTF. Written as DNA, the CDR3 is TGTGCCAGCAGCTCCACAGGGTTTCCTGGCTACACCTTC.

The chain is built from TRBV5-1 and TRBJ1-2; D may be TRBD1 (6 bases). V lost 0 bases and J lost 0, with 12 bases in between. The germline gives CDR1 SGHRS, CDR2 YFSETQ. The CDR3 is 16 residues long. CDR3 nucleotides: TGCGCCAGCAGCTTGGCCGCAGGGACACCTAACTATGGCTACACCTTC. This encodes CASSLAAGTPNYGYTF.

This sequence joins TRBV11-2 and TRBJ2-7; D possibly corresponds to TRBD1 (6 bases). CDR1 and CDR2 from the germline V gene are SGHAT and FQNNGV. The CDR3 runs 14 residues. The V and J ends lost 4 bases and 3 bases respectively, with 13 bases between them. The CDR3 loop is CASSSLQGNYEQYF. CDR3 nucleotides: TGTGCCAGCAGCTCACTGCAGGGGAACTACGAGCAGTACTTC.

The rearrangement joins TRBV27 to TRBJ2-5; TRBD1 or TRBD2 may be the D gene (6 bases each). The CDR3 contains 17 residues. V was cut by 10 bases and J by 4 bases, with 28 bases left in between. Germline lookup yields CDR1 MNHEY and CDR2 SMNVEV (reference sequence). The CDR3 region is CATTSAGGGVMGETQYF. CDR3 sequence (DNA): TGTGCCACCACATCTGCCGGGGGCGGGGTGATGGGAGAGACCCAGTACTTC.

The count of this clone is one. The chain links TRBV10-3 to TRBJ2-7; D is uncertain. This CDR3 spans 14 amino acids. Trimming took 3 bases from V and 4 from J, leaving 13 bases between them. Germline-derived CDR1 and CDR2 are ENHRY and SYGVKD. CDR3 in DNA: TGTGCCATCAGTGATGGCGCGTTGAGTTACGAGCAGTACTTC. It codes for CAISDGALSYEQYF.

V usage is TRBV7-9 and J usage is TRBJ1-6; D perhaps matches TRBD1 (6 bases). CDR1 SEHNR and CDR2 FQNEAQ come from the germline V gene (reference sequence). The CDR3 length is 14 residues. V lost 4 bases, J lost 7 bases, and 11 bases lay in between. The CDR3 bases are TGTGCCAGCAGCTCGGACAGAAGAAATTCACCCCTCCACTTT. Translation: CASSSDRRNSPLHF.

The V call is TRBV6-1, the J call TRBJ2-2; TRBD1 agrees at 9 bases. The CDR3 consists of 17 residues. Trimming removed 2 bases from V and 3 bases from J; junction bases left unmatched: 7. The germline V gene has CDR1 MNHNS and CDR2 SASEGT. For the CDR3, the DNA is TGTGCCAGCAGTGAAAGAGTGAACAGGGGGCACACCGGGGAGCTGTTTTTT. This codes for CASSERVNRGHTGELFF.

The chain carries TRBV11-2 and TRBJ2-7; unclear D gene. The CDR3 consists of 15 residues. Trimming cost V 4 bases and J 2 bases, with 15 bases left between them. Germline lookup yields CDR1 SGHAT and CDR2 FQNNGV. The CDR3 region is CASSWTYGAAYEQYF. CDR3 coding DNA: TGTGCCAGCAGCTGGACGTATGGCGCAGCCTACGAGCAGTACTTC.

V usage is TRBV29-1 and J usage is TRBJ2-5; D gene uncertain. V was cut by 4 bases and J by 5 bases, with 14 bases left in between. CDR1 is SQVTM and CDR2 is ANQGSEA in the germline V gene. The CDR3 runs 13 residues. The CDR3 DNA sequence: TGCAGCGTTGTTTTAAGACTCGCGGAGACCCAGTACTTC. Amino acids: CSVVLRLAETQYF.